This is a list of T cell receptor beta chains from one sample in a study of T cell changes during pregnancy in multiple sclerosis. The table came from immunoSEQ multiplex PCR; TCRdb's copy has only in-frame clones and leaves some out. The sample records just over 30,000 clones, around 90% being singletons. The sample consisted of CD8+ T cells from peripheral blood mononuclear cells, taken in the first trimester of pregnancy. These receptors were obtained from a female donor with multiple sclerosis, enrolled in a pregnancy study. Both conserved end residues are part of each CDR3. D genes are given only for firm matches. A clone size is listed for some rows: how often the clone was seen (once, few, many), or a class if it is expanded.

TRBD1 | TRBJ2-7 | . | TRBV9 | CASSVTGTGDEQYF | TGTGCCAGCAGCGTCACCGGGACAGGGGACGAGCAGTACTTC
. | TRBJ2-3 | once | TRBV4-1 | CASSPLAGTDTQYF | TGCGCCAGCAGCCCCTTAGCAGGGACAGATACGCAGTATTTT
. | TRBJ1-1 | . | TRBV11-3 | CASSYGNTEAFF | TGTGCCAGCAGCTACGGTAACACTGAAGCTTTCTTT
TRBD1 | TRBJ1-1 | . | TRBV15 | CATSRGTGGRGTEAFF | TGTGCCACCAGCCGCGGGACAGGGGGCAGGGGCACTGAAGCTTTCTTT
. | TRBJ1-2 | . | TRBV9 | CASSVEQGSYGYTF | TGTGCCAGCAGCGTAGAACAGGGAAGTTATGGCTACACCTTC
TRBD2 | TRBJ2-3 | . | TRBV28 | CATSTLAETSTDTQYF | TGTGCCACCAGCACGCTAGCGGAAACTAGCACAGATACGCAGTATTTT
. | TRBJ1-4 | . | TRBV7-2 | CASSLQPVGPTNEKLFF | TGTGCCAGCAGCTTACAACCAGTGGGCCCAACTAATGAAAAACTGTTTTTT
. | TRBJ2-1 | . | TRBV6-1 | CASSEATYSYNEQFF | TGTGCCAGCAGTGAAGCGACTTACTCCTACAATGAGCAGTTCTTC
. | TRBJ2-7 | . | TRBV27 | CASSLGHSYEQYF | TGTGCCAGCAGTCTGGGGCACTCCTACGAGCAGTACTTC
TRBD2 | TRBJ2-7 | . | TRBV5-1 | CASSLLGGGAYEQYF | TGCGCCAGCAGCTTGCTGGGCGGGGGGGCCTACGAGCAGTACTTC
. | TRBJ2-1 | . | TRBV7-3 | CASSLIPHSYNEQFF | TGTGCCAGCAGCTTAATCCCCCACTCCTACAATGAGCAGTTCTTC
. | TRBJ2-2 | . | TRBV9 | CASSPYRRVELGTGELFF | TGTGCCAGCAGCCCATACCGCCGGGTCGAGTTGGGCACCGGGGAGCTGTTTTTT
. | TRBJ2-7 | . | TRBV30 | CAGGTQGHEQYF | TGTGCTGGAGGCACCCAGGGGCACGAGCAGTACTTC
. | TRBJ2-3 | once | TRBV6-5 | CASSNTQYF | TGTGCCAGTTCCAATACGCAGTATTTT
. | TRBJ1-3 | . | TRBV4-3 | CASSQDRGSSGNTIYF | TGCGCCAGCAGCCAAGATCGGGGGAGCTCTGGAAACACCATATATTTT
. | TRBJ2-7 | . | TRBV9 | CASSVEHSYEQYF | TGTGCCAGCAGCGTAGAACACAGCTACGAGCAGTACTTC
TRBD2 | TRBJ2-7 | . | TRBV28 | CASGGLAGGGEQYF | TGTGCCAGCGGGGGACTAGCGGGAGGCGGCGAGCAGTACTTC
. | TRBJ1-5 | once | TRBV7-9 | CASSSPGAGLNQPQHF | TGTGCCAGCAGCTCCCCTGGGGCAGGGCTTAATCAGCCCCAGCATTTT
. | TRBJ2-1 | . | TRBV7-7 | CASSLGDSSYNEQFF | TGTGCCAGCAGCTTAGGAGATAGCTCCTACAATGAGCAGTTCTTC
. | TRBJ1-1 | . | TRBV9 | CASSVGGWNTEAFF | TGTGCCAGCAGCGTCGGGGGTTGGAACACTGAAGCTTTCTTT
. | TRBJ1-2 | . | TRBV6-5 | CASMLGTGDYGYTF | TGTGCCAGCATGCTGGGAACGGGGGACTATGGCTACACCTTC
TRBD2 | TRBJ2-5 | . | TRBV7-9 | CASSPTSGGAIETQYF | TGTGCCAGCAGCCCAACTAGCGGGGGGGCGATTGAGACCCAGTACTTC
TRBD2 | TRBJ2-7 | . | TRBV27 | CASSLARGGGEQYF | TGTGCCAGCAGTTTAGCTCGGGGGGGCGGAGAGCAGTACTTC
. | TRBJ1-6 | . | TRBV6-1 | CASSDSLLDLVNSPLHF | TGTGCCAGCAGTGATTCCCTTCTGGACTTGGTTAATTCACCCCTCCACTTT
TRBD1 | TRBJ1-5 | . | TRBV28 | CASSFLTGYQPQHF | TGTGCCAGCAGTTTCTTGACAGGGTATCAGCCCCAGCATTTT
TRBD1 | TRBJ1-4 | once | TRBV29-1 | CSAYTGGGNEKLFF | TGCAGCGCTTATACAGGGGGGGGTAATGAAAAACTGTTTTTT
TRBD2 | TRBJ2-7 | . | TRBV27 | CASSRGTSGRAYEQYF | TGTGCCAGCAGTAGGGGGACTAGCGGGAGAGCCTACGAGCAGTACTTC
. | TRBJ2-7 | . | TRBV27 | CASSLGTNYEQYF | TGTGCCAGCAGTTTAGGGACAAACTACGAGCAGTACTTC
TRBD1 | TRBJ1-2 | . | TRBV4-3 | CASSRNRDRDFWGYTF | TGCGCCAGCAGCCGCAACCGGGACAGGGACTTCTGGGGCTACACCTTC
. | TRBJ2-3 | . | TRBV13 | CASSPQPVGDTQYF | TGTGCCAGCAGCCCGCAACCCGTTGGCGATACGCAGTATTTT
TRBD1 | TRBJ1-2 | once | TRBV10-3 | CAISEPRQGIGYGYTF | TGTGCCATCAGTGAACCACGACAGGGTATCGGCTATGGCTACACCTTC
TRBD1 | TRBJ2-7 | . | TRBV4-3 | CASSQDLGQGFNEQYF | TGCGCCAGCAGCCAAGATCTAGGACAGGGGTTCAACGAGCAGTACTTC
TRBD2 | TRBJ2-1 | . | TRBV11-2 | CASSLVEREVFGEQFF | TGTGCCAGCAGCTTAGTTGAGCGGGAGGTATTTGGGGAGCAGTTCTTC
. | TRBJ1-1 | . | TRBV5-6 | CASSPGQNTEAFF | TGTGCCAGCAGCCCGGGTCAGAACACTGAAGCTTTCTTT
TRBD2 | TRBJ2-4 | . | TRBV19 | CASSKWGLAGLNIQYF | TGTGCCAGTAGTAAGTGGGGACTAGCGGGATTAAACATTCAGTACTTC
. | TRBJ2-1 | . | TRBV6-5 | CASSYGGGYNEQFF | TGTGCCAGCAGTTACGGCGGAGGCTACAATGAGCAGTTCTTC
. | TRBJ2-6 | . | TRBV4-3 | CASSQDPVSGANVLTF | TGCGCCAGCAGCCAAGATCCAGTCTCTGGGGCCAACGTCCTGACTTTC
. | TRBJ2-5 | . | TRBV13 | CASSLAVQETQYF | TGTGCCAGCAGCCTAGCTGTTCAAGAGACCCAGTACTTC
. | TRBJ2-7 | . | TRBV27 | CASSGAIAYEQYF | TGTGCCAGCAGTGGAGCGATCGCCTACGAGCAGTACTTC
TRBD1 | TRBJ1-5 | . | TRBV23-1 | CASSQSLGQGEGRGNQPQHF | TGCGCCAGCAGTCAATCTTTGGGACAGGGGGAAGGAAGGGGCAATCAGCCCCAGCATTTT
TRBD1 | TRBJ2-3 | . | TRBV2 | CASRIQGEAQYF | TGTGCCAGCAGAATACAGGGGGAGGCGCAGTATTTT
TRBD1 | TRBJ2-2 | . | TRBV4-3 | CASSQDSGTGGVPVTGELFF | TGCGCCAGCAGCCAAGACTCCGGGACAGGGGGGGTTCCGGTGACCGGGGAGCTGTTTTTT